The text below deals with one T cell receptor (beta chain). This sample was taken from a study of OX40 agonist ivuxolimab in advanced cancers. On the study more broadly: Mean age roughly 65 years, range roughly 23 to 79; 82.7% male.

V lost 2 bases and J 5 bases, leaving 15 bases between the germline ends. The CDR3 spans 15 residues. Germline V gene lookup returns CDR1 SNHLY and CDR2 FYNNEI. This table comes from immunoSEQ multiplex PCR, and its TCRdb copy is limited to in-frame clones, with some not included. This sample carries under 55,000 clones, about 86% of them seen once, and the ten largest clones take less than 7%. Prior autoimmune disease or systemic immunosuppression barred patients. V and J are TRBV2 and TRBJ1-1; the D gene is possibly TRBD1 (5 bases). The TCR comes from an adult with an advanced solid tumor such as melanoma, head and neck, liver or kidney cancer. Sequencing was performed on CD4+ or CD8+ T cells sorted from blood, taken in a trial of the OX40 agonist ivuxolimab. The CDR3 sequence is CASSERQGRETEAFF. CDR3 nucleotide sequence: TGTGCCAGCAGTGAAAGGCAGGGAAGAGAAACTGAAGCTTTCTTT.